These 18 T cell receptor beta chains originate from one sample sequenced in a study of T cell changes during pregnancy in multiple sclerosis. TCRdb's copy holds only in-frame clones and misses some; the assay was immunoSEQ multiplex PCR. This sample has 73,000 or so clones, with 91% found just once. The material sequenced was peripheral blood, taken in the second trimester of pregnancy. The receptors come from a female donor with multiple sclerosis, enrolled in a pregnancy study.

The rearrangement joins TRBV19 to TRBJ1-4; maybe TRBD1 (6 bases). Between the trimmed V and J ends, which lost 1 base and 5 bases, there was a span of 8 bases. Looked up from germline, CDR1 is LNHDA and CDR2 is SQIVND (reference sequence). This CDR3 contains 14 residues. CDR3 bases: TGTGCCAGTAGTATAGTAGGGACAAATGAAAAACTGTTTTTT. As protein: CASSIVGTNEKLFF.

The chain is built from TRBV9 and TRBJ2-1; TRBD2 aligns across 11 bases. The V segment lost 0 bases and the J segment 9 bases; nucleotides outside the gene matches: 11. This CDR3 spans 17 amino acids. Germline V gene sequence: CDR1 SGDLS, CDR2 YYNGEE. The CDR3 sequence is CASSVVSGGAVLGEQFF. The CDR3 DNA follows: TGTGCCAGCAGCGTAGTTAGCGGGGGGGCGGTGCTTGGTGAGCAGTTCTTC.

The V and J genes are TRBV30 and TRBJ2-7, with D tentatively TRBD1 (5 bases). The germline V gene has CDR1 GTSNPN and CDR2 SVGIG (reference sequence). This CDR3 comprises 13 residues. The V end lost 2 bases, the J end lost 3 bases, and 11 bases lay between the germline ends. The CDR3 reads CAWSSGFDYEQYF. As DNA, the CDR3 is TGTGCCTGGAGTTCAGGGTTCGACTACGAGCAGTACTTC. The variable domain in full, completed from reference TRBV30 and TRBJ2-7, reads SQTIHQWPATLVQPVGSPLSLECTVEGTSNPNLYWYRQAAGRGLQLLFYSVGIGQISSEVPQNLSASRPQDRQFILSSKKLLLSDSGFYLCAWSSGFDYEQYFGPGTRLTVT.

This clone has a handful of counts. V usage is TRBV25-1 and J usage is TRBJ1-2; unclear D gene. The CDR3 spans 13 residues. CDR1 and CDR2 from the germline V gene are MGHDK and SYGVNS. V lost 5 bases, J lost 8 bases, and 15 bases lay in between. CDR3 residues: CASSPPQQRGYTF. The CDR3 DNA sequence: TGTGCCAGCAGTCCCCCCCAGCAGAGGGGCTACACCTTC.

CDR3 in amino acids: CASRGQDTQYF. The CDR3 region has the DNA TGTGCCAGCAGGGGACAGGATACGCAGTATTTT. This chain joins TRBV12-1 and TRBJ2-3; TRBD1, the table's D call, lacks a check against the DNA. TRBV12-1 counts as a pseudogene. The CDR3 totals 11 residues.

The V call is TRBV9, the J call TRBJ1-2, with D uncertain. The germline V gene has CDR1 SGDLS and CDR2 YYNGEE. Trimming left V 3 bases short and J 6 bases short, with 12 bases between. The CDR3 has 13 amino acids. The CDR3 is CASSALVGNGYTF. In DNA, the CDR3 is TGTGCCAGCAGCGCCCTGGTCGGGAATGGCTACACCTTC.

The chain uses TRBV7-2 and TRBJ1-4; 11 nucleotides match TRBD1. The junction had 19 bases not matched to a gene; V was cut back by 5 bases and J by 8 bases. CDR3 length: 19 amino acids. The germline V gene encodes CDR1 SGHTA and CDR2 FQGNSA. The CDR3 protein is CASSPGQWGTGGILEKLFF. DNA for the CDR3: TGTGCCAGCAGCCCTGGCCAATGGGGGACAGGGGGTATATTAGAAAAACTGTTTTTT.

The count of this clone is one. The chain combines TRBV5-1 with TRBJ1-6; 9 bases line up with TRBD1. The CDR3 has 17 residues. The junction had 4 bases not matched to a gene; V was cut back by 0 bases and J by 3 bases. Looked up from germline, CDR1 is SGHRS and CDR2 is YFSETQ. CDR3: CASSLGGQGYYNSPLHF. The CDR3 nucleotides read TGCGCCAGCAGCTTGGGGGGACAGGGCTACTATAATTCACCCCTCCACTTT.

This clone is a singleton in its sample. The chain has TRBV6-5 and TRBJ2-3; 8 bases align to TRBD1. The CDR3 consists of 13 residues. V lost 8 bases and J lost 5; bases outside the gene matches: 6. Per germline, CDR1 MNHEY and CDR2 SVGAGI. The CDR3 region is CASSRGRGDTQYF. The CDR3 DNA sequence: TGTGCCAGCTCCAGGGGGCGGGGAGATACGCAGTATTTT.

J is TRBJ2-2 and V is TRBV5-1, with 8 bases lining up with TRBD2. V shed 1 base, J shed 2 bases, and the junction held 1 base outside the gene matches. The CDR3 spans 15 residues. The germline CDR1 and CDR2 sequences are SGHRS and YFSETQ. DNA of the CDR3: TGCGCCAGCAGCTTGCTAGCGGGTAACACCGGGGAGCTGTTTTTT. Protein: CASSLLAGNTGELFF.

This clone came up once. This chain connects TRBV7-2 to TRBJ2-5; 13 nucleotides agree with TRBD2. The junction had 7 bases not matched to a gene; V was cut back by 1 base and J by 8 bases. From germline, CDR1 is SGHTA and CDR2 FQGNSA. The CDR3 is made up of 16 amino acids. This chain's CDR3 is CASSLVTSGGGFTQYF. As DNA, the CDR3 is TGTGCCAGCAGCTTAGTTACTAGCGGGGGGGGGTTCACCCAGTACTTC.

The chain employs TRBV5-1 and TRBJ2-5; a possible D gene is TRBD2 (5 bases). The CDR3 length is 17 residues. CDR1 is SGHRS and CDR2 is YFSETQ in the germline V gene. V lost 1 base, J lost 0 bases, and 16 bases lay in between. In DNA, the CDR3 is TGCGCCAGCAGCTTGAATGTGCCTAGCCCATACCAAGAGACCCAGTACTTC. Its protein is CASSLNVPSPYQETQYF.

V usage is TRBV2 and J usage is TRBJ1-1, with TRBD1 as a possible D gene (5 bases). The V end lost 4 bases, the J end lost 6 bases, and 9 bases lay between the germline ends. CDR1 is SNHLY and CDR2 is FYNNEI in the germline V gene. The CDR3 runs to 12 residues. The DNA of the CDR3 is TGTGCCAGCAGTGCGGGGGACCCTGAAGCTTTCTTT. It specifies CASSAGDPEAFF.

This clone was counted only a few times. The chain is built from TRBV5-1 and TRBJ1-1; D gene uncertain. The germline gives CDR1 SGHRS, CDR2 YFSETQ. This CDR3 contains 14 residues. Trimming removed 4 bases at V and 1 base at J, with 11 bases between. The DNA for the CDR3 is TGCGCCAGCAGCCCTGCAAGCACGAACACTGAAGCTTTCTTT. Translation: CASSPASTNTEAFF.

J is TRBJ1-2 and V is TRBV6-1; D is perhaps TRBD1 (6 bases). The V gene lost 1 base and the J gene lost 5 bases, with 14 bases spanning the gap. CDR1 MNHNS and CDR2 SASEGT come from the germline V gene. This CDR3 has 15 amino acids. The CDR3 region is CASSEGTVMVYGYTF. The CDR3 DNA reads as TGTGCCAGCAGTGAAGGGACAGTGATGGTTTATGGCTACACCTTC.

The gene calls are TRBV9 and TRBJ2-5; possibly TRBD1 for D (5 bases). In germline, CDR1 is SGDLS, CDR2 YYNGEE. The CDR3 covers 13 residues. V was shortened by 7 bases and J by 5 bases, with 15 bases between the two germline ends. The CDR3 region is CASSSGAGETQYF. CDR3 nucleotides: TGTGCCAGCTCTTCTGGGGCAGGGGAGACCCAGTACTTC.

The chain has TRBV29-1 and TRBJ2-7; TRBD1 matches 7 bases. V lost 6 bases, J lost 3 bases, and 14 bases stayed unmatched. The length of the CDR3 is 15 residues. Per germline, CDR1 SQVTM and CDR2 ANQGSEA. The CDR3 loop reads CSVVISGQPYYEQYF. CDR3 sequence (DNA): TGCAGCGTCGTTATCTCGGGACAGCCCTACTACGAGCAGTACTTC.

The CDR3 DNA reads TGTGCCAGTAGTAGACAGGGCCATGGCTACACCTTC. As protein: CASSRQGHGYTF. The chain recombines TRBV19 with TRBJ1-2, with 7 bases matching TRBD1. The CDR3 is 12 amino acids. Germline lookup yields CDR1 LNHDA and CDR2 SQIVND (reference sequence). V gave up 4 bases and J gave up 6 bases; unmatched junction bases: 2. The full variable domain, with the rest looked up from reference TRBV19 and TRBJ1-2, is DGGITQSPKYLFRKEGQNVTLSCEQNLNHDAMYWYRQDPGQGLRLIYYSQIVNDFQKGDIAEGYSVSREKKESFPLTVTSAQKNPTAFYLCASSRQGHGYTFGSGTRLTVV.